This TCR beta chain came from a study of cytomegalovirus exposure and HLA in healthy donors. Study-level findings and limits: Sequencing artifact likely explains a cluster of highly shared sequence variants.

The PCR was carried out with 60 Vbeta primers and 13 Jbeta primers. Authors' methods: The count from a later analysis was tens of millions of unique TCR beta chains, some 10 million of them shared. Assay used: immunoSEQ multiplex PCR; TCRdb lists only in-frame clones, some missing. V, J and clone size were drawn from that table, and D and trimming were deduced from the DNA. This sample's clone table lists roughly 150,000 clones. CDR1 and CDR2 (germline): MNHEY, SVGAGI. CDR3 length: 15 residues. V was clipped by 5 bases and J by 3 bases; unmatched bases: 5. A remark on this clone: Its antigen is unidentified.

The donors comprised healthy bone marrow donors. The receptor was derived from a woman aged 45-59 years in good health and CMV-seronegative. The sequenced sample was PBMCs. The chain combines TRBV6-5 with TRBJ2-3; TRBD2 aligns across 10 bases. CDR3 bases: TGTGCCAGCAGTCGACTAGCGGGTGCGACAGATACGCAGTATTTT. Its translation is CASSRLAGATDTQYF.